This T cell receptor beta chain derives from a study of T cell changes during pregnancy in multiple sclerosis. The assay was immunoSEQ multiplex PCR, and TCRdb's table has in-frame clones only and misses some. The sample consists of under 95,000 clones, around 94% of them appearing once. The CDR3 has 15 residues. Trimming cost V 0 bases and J 5 bases; bases outside gene matches: 3. Germline V gene lookup returns CDR1 SGHRS and CDR2 YFSETQ. The rearrangement joins TRBV5-1 to TRBJ2-2; 8 nucleotides line up with TRBD1. The sample consisted of peripheral blood, taken in the second trimester of pregnancy. The sequence was obtained from a female donor in good health, enrolled as a control in a pregnancy study. CDR3: CASSLAGTGTGELFF. In nucleotides, the CDR3 is TGCGCCAGCAGCTTGGCCGGGACAGGAACCGGGGAGCTGTTTTTT. Filled out from reference TRBV5-1 and TRBJ2-2, the complete variable domain reads KAGVTQTPRYLIKTRGQQVTLSCSPISGHRSVSWYQQTPGQGLQFLFEYFSETQRNKGNFPGRFSGRQFSNSRSEMNVSTLELGDSALYLCASSLAGTGTGELFFGEGSRLTVL.